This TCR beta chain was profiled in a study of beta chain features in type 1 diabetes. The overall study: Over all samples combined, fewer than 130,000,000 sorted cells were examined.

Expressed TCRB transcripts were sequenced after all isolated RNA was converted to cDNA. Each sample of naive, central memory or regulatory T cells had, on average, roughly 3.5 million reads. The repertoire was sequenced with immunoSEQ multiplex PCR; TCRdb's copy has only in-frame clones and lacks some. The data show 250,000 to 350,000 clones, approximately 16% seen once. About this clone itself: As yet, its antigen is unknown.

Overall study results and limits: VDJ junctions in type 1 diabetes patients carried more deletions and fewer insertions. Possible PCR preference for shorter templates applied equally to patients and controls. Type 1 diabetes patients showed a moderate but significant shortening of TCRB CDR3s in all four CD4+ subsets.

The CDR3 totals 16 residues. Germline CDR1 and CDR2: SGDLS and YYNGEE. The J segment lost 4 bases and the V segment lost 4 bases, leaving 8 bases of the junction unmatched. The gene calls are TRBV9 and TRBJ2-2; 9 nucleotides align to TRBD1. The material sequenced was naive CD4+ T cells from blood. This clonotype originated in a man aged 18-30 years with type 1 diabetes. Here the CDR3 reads CASSPRTGASTGELFF. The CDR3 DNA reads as TGTGCCAGCAGCCCACGGACAGGGGCAAGCACCGGGGAGCTGTTTTTT. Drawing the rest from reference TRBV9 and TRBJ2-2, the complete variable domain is DSGVTQTPKHLITATGQRVTLRCSPRSGDLSVYWYQQSLDQGLQFLIQYYNGEERAKGNILERFSAQQFPDLHSELNLSSLELGDSALYFCASSPRTGASTGELFFGEGSRLTVL.